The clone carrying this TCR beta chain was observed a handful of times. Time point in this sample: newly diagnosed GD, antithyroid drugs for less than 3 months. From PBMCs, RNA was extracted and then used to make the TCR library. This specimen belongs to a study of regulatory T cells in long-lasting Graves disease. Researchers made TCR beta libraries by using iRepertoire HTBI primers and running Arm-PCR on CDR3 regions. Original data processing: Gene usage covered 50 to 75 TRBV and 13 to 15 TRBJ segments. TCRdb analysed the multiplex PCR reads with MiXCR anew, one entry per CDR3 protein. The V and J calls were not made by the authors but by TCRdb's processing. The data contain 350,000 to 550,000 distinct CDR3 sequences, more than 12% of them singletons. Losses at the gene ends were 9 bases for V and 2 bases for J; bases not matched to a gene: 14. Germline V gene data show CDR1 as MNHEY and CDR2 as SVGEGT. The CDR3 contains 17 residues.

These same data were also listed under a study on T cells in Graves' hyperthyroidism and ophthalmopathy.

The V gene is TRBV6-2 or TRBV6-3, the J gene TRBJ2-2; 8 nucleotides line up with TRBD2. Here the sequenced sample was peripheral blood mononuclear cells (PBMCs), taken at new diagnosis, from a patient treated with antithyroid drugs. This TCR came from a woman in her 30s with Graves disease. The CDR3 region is CASHPPSGGANTGELFF. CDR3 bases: TGTGCCAGTCACCCACCCAGCGGGGGCGCTAACACCGGGGAGCTGTTTTTT.